Listed below are T cell receptor beta chains from one sample, sequenced in a study of T-cell reconstitution after alpha-beta-depleted transplantation in children. TCRdb passed the PCR reads through MiXCR, listing each CDR3 protein once. The sample records under 250,000 distinct CDR3 sequences, over 15% being singletons. The sequencing here drew on PBMCs, mostly from graft donor cells, taken 360 days after TCRalphabeta/CD19-depleted stem cell transplant. These receptors were obtained from a male patient between 2 and 15 years old who had a stem cell transplant for acute lymphoblastic leukemia, so the T cells may come from the graft donor. The conserved cysteine and the conserved F or W are not part of the CDR3 here. D genes are given only for firm matches. Clone size is given for some rows only: seen once, a few or many times, or a class if the clone is expanded.

J | size | V | D | CDR3
TRBJ2-7 | . | TRBV5-1 | TRBD1 | ASSPGTGGAEQY
TRBJ2-5 | . | TRBV2 | . | ASSGTVGETQY
TRBJ1-2 | few | TRBV11-2 | TRBD1 | ASSLDRGIYGYT
TRBJ1-1 | few | TRBV7-9 | . | ASSPRGGTEAF
TRBJ2-7 | . | TRBV4-1 | . | ASSQEVGQTYEQY
TRBJ2-2 | . | TRBV4-3 | TRBD2 | ASSRLAGGNTGELF
TRBJ1-2 | . | TRBV7-2 | . | ASSLFGPLLQDGYT
TRBJ2-3 | . | TRBV7-8 | . | ASSSFGVTDTQY
TRBJ2-7 | . | TRBV10-3 | TRBD2 | AISAERGVAYEQY
TRBJ2-1 | few | TRBV20-1 | . | SASNLVPYNEQF
TRBJ2-1 | few | TRBV6-2/TRBV6-3 | . | ASDNYRPDSRSNEQF
TRBJ1-1 | many | TRBV5-6 | . | ASSLGNEAF
TRBJ2-2 | few | TRBV12-3/TRBV12-4 | . | ASSLTSLGAGELF
TRBJ2-7 | few | TRBV12-3/TRBV12-4 | TRBD1 | ASSPDRGGEQY
TRBJ2-5 | few | TRBV20-1 | TRBD2 | SWGARLAGETQY
TRBJ1-5 | few | TRBV11-1 | TRBD1 | ASSLAPGQGGGGVVQPQH
TRBJ1-5 | many | TRBV27 | . | ASREGQPGQPQH
TRBJ2-7 | few | TRBV5-1 | . | ASSLYGGSSYEQY
TRBJ2-3 | few | TRBV5-1 | TRBD1 | ASSRGDREEDTQY
TRBJ2-3 | . | TRBV12-3/TRBV12-4 | . | ASSPFPRADTQY
TRBJ1-5 | . | TRBV29-1 | TRBD1 | SVGGQGDNQPQH
TRBJ2-2 | many | TRBV6-6 | TRBD1 | ASSRTGGYDTGELF
TRBJ1-1 | many | TRBV20-1 | . | SLGFRF
TRBJ1-3 | . | TRBV12-3/TRBV12-4 | . | ASKGFTGNTIY
TRBJ2-5 | once | TRBV7-9 | TRBD1 | ASSEGTGGGETQY
TRBJ2-1 | few | TRBV7-9 | . | ASSLVIPSYNEQF
TRBJ1-1 | . | TRBV3-1 | . | ASSQSQGNTEAF
TRBJ1-2 | few | TRBV29-1 | . | SVETRYGYT
TRBJ1-5 | few | TRBV7-9 | . | ASSLGGQGRYNQPQH
TRBJ2-3 | . | TRBV6-1 | TRBD1 | ASSRDRGETDTQY
TRBJ2-2 | . | TRBV12-3/TRBV12-4 | . | ASSLVSYTGELF
TRBJ1-4 | . | TRBV15 | . | ATSRVYDSTFANEKLF
TRBJ1-1 | few | TRBV7-8 | . | ASSPRGGAGTEAF
TRBJ2-1 | few | TRBV6-6 | TRBD1 | ASSYEQGGYNEQF
TRBJ1-5 | few | TRBV7-6 | TRBD1 | ASSLGLPGQPYNQPQH
TRBJ1-1 | few | TRBV29-1 | TRBD1 | SVGQGGPNTEAF
TRBJ2-5 | few | TRBV9 | TRBD1 | ASSVAGGRQETQY
TRBJ1-5 | few | TRBV10-3 | . | AISESTVSNQPQH
TRBJ2-3 | . | TRBV7-9 | . | ASNPLQVSLDTQY
TRBJ1-5 | . | TRBV30 | TRBD1 | ACKQGAGNQPQH
TRBJ2-7 | . | TRBV15 | . | ATSRDQGPSEQY
TRBJ2-6 | many | TRBV18 | . | ASSPSGANVLT
TRBJ2-1 | few | TRBV20-1 | TRBD2 | SAPPALAGSDEQF
TRBJ2-5 | few | TRBV7-2 | . | ASSFSGTEETQY
TRBJ2-7 | many | TRBV10-3 | . | AIAGTSPYEQY
TRBJ2-3 | many | TRBV7-9 | TRBD2 | ASGTLAGTTDTQY
TRBJ1-1 | few | TRBV3-1 | . | ASNRGGSPNTEAF